These T cell receptor beta chains were read from a single sample in a study of T cell responses to AZD1222 COVID-19 vaccine. Sequencing was performed with immunoSEQ multiplex PCR; in TCRdb, only in-frame clones are kept and a portion is missing. The sample shows 90,000 to 120,000 clones, about 93% of them seen only once. Here the sequenced sample was peripheral blood, taken on day 0 of AZD1222 vaccination. These receptors all stem from an adult in good health. The CDR3 runs from the conserved cysteine through the conserved F or W. Fields, in order: D gene, V gene, clone size, J gene, CDR3 DNA, CDR3 protein. The D gene is left open where the match is weak. Size is omitted from some rows. Given values are once, few, many or a class for expanded clones.

D gene: TRBD1; V gene: TRBV14; clone size: few; J gene: TRBJ2-7; CDR3 DNA: TGTGCCAGCAGCCAACTTACCGGGACAGGGGTTAAGCAGTACTTC; CDR3 protein: CASSQLTGTGVKQYF
D gene: -; V gene: TRBV6-2/TRBV6-3; clone size: -; J gene: TRBJ2-2; CDR3 DNA: TGTGCCAGCAGTCGGGACCCAACTAGGGGCGGGGAGCTGTTTTTT; CDR3 protein: CASSRDPTRGGELFF
D gene: TRBD2; V gene: TRBV30; clone size: -; J gene: TRBJ2-2; CDR3 DNA: TGTGCCTGGAGTAAGCGGGGGTCGAACACCGGGGAGCTGTTTTTT; CDR3 protein: CAWSKRGSNTGELFF
D gene: TRBD2; V gene: TRBV7-3; clone size: -; J gene: TRBJ2-1; CDR3 DNA: TGTGCCAGCAGCCCCGTGAGCGGGAGCTCCTACAATGAGCAGTTCTTC; CDR3 protein: CASSPVSGSSYNEQFF
D gene: TRBD1; V gene: TRBV5-1; clone size: -; J gene: TRBJ1-4; CDR3 DNA: TGCGCCAGCAGCTTTGGACAGGGGAGTGAAAAACTGTTTTTT; CDR3 protein: CASSFGQGSEKLFF
D gene: -; V gene: TRBV9; clone size: once; J gene: TRBJ1-2; CDR3 DNA: TGTGCCAGCAGCGTATACGGAAACGGCTATGGCTACACCTTC; CDR3 protein: CASSVYGNGYGYTF
D gene: TRBD2; V gene: TRBV4-1; clone size: once; J gene: TRBJ2-3; CDR3 DNA: TGCGCCAGCAGCCAAGAGACTAGCGGGGGCAATCGCGGGGATACGCAGTATTTT; CDR3 protein: CASSQETSGGNRGDTQYF
D gene: -; V gene: TRBV19; clone size: -; J gene: TRBJ1-5; CDR3 DNA: TGTGCCAGTAGTGTCCCCCAGGGGCCCGCGGGAGGCAATCAGCCCCAGCATTTT; CDR3 protein: CASSVPQGPAGGNQPQHF
D gene: -; V gene: TRBV4-1; clone size: -; J gene: TRBJ2-5; CDR3 DNA: TGCGCCAGCAGCCAAGATCGACAGCGCAAAGAGACCCAGTACTTC; CDR3 protein: CASSQDRQRKETQYF
D gene: -; V gene: TRBV6-2/TRBV6-3; clone size: -; J gene: TRBJ2-7; CDR3 DNA: TGTGCCAGCAGTTATTACTTAAGGACAGCAAACTCCTACGAGCAGTACTTC; CDR3 protein: CASSYYLRTANSYEQYF
D gene: -; V gene: TRBV5-1; clone size: -; J gene: TRBJ2-3; CDR3 DNA: TGCGCCAGCAGCGCTACCGGGACAAGGACAGATACGCAGTATTTT; CDR3 protein: CASSATGTRTDTQYF
D gene: -; V gene: TRBV9; clone size: -; J gene: TRBJ2-5; CDR3 DNA: TGTGCCAGCAGCGAGGCCGGGGGGCCCTCTGGAGAGACCCAGTACTTC; CDR3 protein: CASSEAGGPSGETQYF
D gene: -; V gene: TRBV5-1; clone size: -; J gene: TRBJ1-4; CDR3 DNA: TGCGCCAGCAGCTCCGAGACAGACCATAATGAAAAACTGTTTTTT; CDR3 protein: CASSSETDHNEKLFF
D gene: -; V gene: TRBV5-8; clone size: -; J gene: TRBJ1-6; CDR3 DNA: TGTGCCAGCAGCTTGGTAGGGAAGAGGGCCTCACCCCTCCACTTT; CDR3 protein: CASSLVGKRASPLHF
D gene: -; V gene: TRBV15; clone size: -; J gene: TRBJ1-5; CDR3 DNA: TGTGCCACCAGCAGAGTCGGGAGGGGGGGAACTAGCAATCAGCCCCAGCATTTT; CDR3 protein: CATSRVGRGGTSNQPQHF
D gene: TRBD1; V gene: TRBV9; clone size: once; J gene: TRBJ2-5; CDR3 DNA: TGTGCCAGCAGCCCAAGGACAGGGCGGCAAGAGACCCAGTACTTC; CDR3 protein: CASSPRTGRQETQYF
D gene: TRBD1; V gene: TRBV5-6; clone size: -; J gene: TRBJ1-3; CDR3 DNA: TGTGCCAGCAAAGGTTCGGGGACAGGGCGCGGAAACACCATATATTTT; CDR3 protein: CASKGSGTGRGNTIYF
D gene: -; V gene: TRBV18; clone size: -; J gene: TRBJ2-3; CDR3 DNA: TGTGCCAGCTCACCTTCCGATACGCAGTATTTT; CDR3 protein: CASSPSDTQYF
D gene: -; V gene: TRBV27; clone size: -; J gene: TRBJ2-1; CDR3 DNA: TGTGCCAGCAGTTTACCCCCCGAACAGGGGAGGTTGTTCTTC; CDR3 protein: CASSLPPEQGRLFF
D gene: TRBD1; V gene: TRBV15; clone size: few; J gene: TRBJ2-1; CDR3 DNA: TGTGCCACCAGCAGGCGGGACAGGGACGTAAATGAGCAGTTCTTC; CDR3 protein: CATSRRDRDVNEQFF
D gene: -; V gene: TRBV4-1; clone size: -; J gene: TRBJ1-2; CDR3 DNA: TGCGCCAGCAGCCAAGAAGGGGCGGGCGTGAACTATGGCTACACCTTC; CDR3 protein: CASSQEGAGVNYGYTF
D gene: -; V gene: TRBV4-1; clone size: -; J gene: TRBJ2-7; CDR3 DNA: TGCGCCAGCAGCCAGAGGACAGAGAGCTCCTACGAGCAGTACTTC; CDR3 protein: CASSQRTESSYEQYF
D gene: -; V gene: TRBV29-1; clone size: -; J gene: TRBJ2-2; CDR3 DNA: TGCAGCCTCGACCGTGGGGGTAGTGGCGGGGAGCTGTTTTTT; CDR3 protein: CSLDRGGSGGELFF
D gene: TRBD1; V gene: TRBV6-6; clone size: -; J gene: TRBJ1-6; CDR3 DNA: TGTGCCAGCAATCCGGGACAGGACTCCTATAATTCACCCCTCCACTTT; CDR3 protein: CASNPGQDSYNSPLHF
D gene: TRBD1; V gene: TRBV2; clone size: -; J gene: TRBJ1-5; CDR3 DNA: TGTGCCAGCAGGACAGGGTTTAGCAATCAGCCCCAGCATTTT; CDR3 protein: CASRTGFSNQPQHF
D gene: TRBD1; V gene: TRBV11-2; clone size: -; J gene: TRBJ1-5; CDR3 DNA: TGTGCCAGCAGCTTATCGGCAGGGGGTCAGCCCCAGCATTTT; CDR3 protein: CASSLSAGGQPQHF
D gene: TRBD2; V gene: TRBV7-2; clone size: -; J gene: TRBJ2-3; CDR3 DNA: TGTGCCAGCAGCCTCGTAGCGGGGGACACAGATACGCAGTATTTT; CDR3 protein: CASSLVAGDTDTQYF
D gene: TRBD1; V gene: TRBV6-5; clone size: -; J gene: TRBJ2-7; CDR3 DNA: TGTGCCAGCAGTTACAGGGGGACAGGGTCCTACGAGCAGTACTTC; CDR3 protein: CASSYRGTGSYEQYF
D gene: -; V gene: TRBV9; clone size: -; J gene: TRBJ1-3; CDR3 DNA: TGTGCCAGCAGCGTAGCTACAGGACAGAGTCCCACCATATATTTT; CDR3 protein: CASSVATGQSPTIYF
D gene: TRBD1; V gene: TRBV14; clone size: once; J gene: TRBJ2-7; CDR3 DNA: TGTGCCAGCAGCCGCAGACAGGGGGCGAGCGGGCCGAGCTCCTACGAGCAGTACTTC; CDR3 protein: CASSRRQGASGPSSYEQYF
D gene: -; V gene: TRBV25-1; clone size: -; J gene: TRBJ1-5; CDR3 DNA: TGTGCCAGCAGTGAGAGGGACAATCAGCCCCAGCATTTT; CDR3 protein: CASSERDNQPQHF
D gene: -; V gene: TRBV5-1; clone size: -; J gene: TRBJ1-1; CDR3 DNA: TGCGCCAGCAGCTTCAGTTCCCTCAAGAACACTGAAGCTTTCTTT; CDR3 protein: CASSFSSLKNTEAFF
D gene: TRBD2; V gene: TRBV20-1; clone size: -; J gene: TRBJ2-1; CDR3 DNA: TGCAGTGCTAGTACCGGGAGGGGTGGCTTTGAGCAGTTCTTC; CDR3 protein: CSASTGRGGFEQFF
D gene: -; V gene: TRBV4-3; clone size: -; J gene: TRBJ1-3; CDR3 DNA: TGCGCCAGCAGCCAACTTCTGTCGGGGTCTGGAAACACCATATATTTT; CDR3 protein: CASSQLLSGSGNTIYF
D gene: -; V gene: TRBV11-2; clone size: -; J gene: TRBJ2-1; CDR3 DNA: TGTGCCAGCAGCCGGCCCCTAGCGTACAATGAGCAGTTCTTC; CDR3 protein: CASSRPLAYNEQFF
D gene: -; V gene: TRBV13; clone size: -; J gene: TRBJ2-3; CDR3 DNA: TGTGCCAGCAGCTTAGGCCGGTCTAGGGTACGGACAGATACGCAGTATTTT; CDR3 protein: CASSLGRSRVRTDTQYF
D gene: TRBD1; V gene: TRBV6-2/TRBV6-3; clone size: -; J gene: TRBJ2-1; CDR3 DNA: TGTGCCAGCAGTTACTCCCCGGACAGGGGGAATGAGCAGTTCTTC; CDR3 protein: CASSYSPDRGNEQFF
D gene: -; V gene: TRBV19; clone size: -; J gene: TRBJ2-5; CDR3 DNA: TGTGCCAGTAGTCCCCCAGGGATTGGAGAGACCCAGTACTTC; CDR3 protein: CASSPPGIGETQYF
D gene: -; V gene: TRBV7-2; clone size: -; J gene: TRBJ1-2; CDR3 DNA: TGTGCCAGCAGCTCGGGACCGATCTATGGCTACACCTTC; CDR3 protein: CASSSGPIYGYTF
D gene: -; V gene: TRBV7-2; clone size: -; J gene: TRBJ2-3; CDR3 DNA: TGTGCCAGCAGCCCCCTAGTTGGGTCCAGCACAGATACGCAGTATTTT; CDR3 protein: CASSPLVGSSTDTQYF